Sequencing of this TCR beta chain was carried out in a study of early T cells in non-severe SARS-CoV-2 infection. Turning to the study itself: Sequencing targeted bulk RNA from unsorted whole blood, leaving chains unpaired.

This clonotype was seen a few times. Its antigen is not known. The germline V gene has CDR1 SNHLY and CDR2 FYNNEI. The V segment lost 5 bases and the J segment 1 base; nucleotides outside the gene matches: 4. The CDR3 is 16 amino acids. Study-level results: Using VDJdb, the matching emphasized anti-spike CD8 responses while missing private and CD4 specificities.

Tagging with unique molecular identifiers was applied to individual cDNA molecules. One entry per CDR3 protein results from TCRdb running MiXCR on the 5' RACE reads. The repertoire consists of 85,000 to 100,000 distinct CDR3 sequences, with roughly 11% occurring once and the leading ten covering approximately 5.4%. The sample consisted of whole blood. The clonotype comes from an adult who was a healthcare worker with PCR-confirmed SARS-CoV-2 infection or an uninfected control (not recorded which). The chain has TRBV2 and TRBJ2-1; 11 bases map to TRBD2. The CDR3 DNA sequence: TGTGCCAGCAGTCCCATAGCGGGAGGGTCCTACAATGAGCAGTTCTTC. It yields the protein CASSPIAGGSYNEQFF.